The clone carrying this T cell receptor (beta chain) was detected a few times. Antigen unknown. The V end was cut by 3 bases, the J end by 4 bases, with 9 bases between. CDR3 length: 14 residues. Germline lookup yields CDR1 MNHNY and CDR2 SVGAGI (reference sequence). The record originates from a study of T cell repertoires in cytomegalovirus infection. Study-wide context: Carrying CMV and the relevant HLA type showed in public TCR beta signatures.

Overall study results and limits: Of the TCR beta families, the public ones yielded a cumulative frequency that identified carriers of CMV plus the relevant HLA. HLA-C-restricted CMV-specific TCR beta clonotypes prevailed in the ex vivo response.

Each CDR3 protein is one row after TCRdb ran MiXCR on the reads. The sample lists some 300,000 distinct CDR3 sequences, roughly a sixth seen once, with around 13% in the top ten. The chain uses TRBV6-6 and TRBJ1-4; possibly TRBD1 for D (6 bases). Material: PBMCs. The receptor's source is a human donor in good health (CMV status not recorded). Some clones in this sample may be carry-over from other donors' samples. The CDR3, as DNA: TGTGCCAGCAGTTATTCGGACAGTAATGAAAAACTGTTTTTT. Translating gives CASSYSDSNEKLFF.